This entry features one T cell receptor beta chain sequence. Its antigen is as yet unknown. V was clipped by 5 bases and J by 6 bases, with 17 bases between them. Germline CDR1 is MNHNY and CDR2 is SVGAGI (reference sequence). This CDR3 has 15 amino acids. This specimen belongs to a study of T cell responses to AZD1222 COVID-19 vaccine. Broader study findings: Donors were largely white British and mainly female; clonal diversity was possibly underestimated. The repertoires were collected only after the peak T cell response. Recipients of AZD1222 seropositive at baseline numbered only 6 or 7.

Only in-frame clones appear in the TCRdb table, and some are missing; sequencing was by immunoSEQ multiplex PCR. The sample holds about 120,000 clones, around 87% seen once. The sequenced sample was peripheral blood, obtained on day 0 of AZD1222 vaccination. V gene TRBV6-6 combines with J gene TRBJ1-5; TRBD1 might be the D (6 bases). The TCR sequence derives from an adult in good health. CDR3 sequence reads: CASSRPGGGGQPQHF. CDR3 coding DNA: TGTGCCAGCAGTAGACCCGGGGGGGGCGGTCAGCCCCAGCATTTT.